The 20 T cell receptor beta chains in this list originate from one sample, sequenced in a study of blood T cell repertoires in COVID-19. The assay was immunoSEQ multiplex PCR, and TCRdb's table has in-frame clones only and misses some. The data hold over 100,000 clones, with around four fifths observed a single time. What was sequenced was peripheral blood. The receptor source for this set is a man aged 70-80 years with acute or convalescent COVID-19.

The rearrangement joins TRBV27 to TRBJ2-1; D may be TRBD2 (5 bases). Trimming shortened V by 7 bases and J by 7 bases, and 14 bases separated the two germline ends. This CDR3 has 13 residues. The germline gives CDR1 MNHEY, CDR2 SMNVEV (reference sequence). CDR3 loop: CASMKDPGNEQFF. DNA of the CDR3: TGTGCCAGCATGAAAGACCCGGGGAATGAGCAGTTCTTC.

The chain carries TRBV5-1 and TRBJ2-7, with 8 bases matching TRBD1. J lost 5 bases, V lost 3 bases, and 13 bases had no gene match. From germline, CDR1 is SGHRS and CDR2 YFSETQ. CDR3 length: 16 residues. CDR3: CASSSGQGPVSHEQYF. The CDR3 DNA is TGCGCCAGCAGCTCCGGACAGGGACCCGTTTCCCACGAGCAGTACTTC.

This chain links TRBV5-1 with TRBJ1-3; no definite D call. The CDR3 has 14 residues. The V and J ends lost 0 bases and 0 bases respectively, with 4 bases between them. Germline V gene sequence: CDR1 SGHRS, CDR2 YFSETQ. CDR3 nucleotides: TGCGCCAGCAGCTTGGGGAGCTCTGGAAACACCATATATTTT. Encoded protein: CASSLGSSGNTIYF.

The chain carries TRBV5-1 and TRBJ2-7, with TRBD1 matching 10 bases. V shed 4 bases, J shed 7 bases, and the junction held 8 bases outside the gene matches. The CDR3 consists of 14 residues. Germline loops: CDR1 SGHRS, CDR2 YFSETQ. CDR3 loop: CASSQTGQGGEQYF. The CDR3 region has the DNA TGCGCCAGCAGCCAAACCGGACAGGGGGGAGAGCAGTACTTC.

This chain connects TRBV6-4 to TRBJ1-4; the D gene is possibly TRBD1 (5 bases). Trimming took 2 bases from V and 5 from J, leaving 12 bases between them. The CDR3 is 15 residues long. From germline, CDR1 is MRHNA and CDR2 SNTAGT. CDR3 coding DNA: TGTGCCAGCAGTGACAGGGGCGTAATCAATGAAAAACTGTTTTTT. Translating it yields CASSDRGVINEKLFF.

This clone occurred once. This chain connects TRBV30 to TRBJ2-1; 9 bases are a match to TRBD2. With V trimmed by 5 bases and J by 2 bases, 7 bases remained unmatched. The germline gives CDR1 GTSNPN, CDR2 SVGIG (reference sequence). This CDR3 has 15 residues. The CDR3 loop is CAWSKRGVTYNEQFF. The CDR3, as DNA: TGTGCCTGGTCGAAGCGGGGGGTTACCTACAATGAGCAGTTCTTC.

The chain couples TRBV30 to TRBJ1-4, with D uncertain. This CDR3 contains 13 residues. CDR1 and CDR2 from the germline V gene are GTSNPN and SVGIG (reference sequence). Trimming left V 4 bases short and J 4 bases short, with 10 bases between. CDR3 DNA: TGTGCCTGGACGGAGGTGGATAATGAAAAACTGTTTTTT. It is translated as CAWTEVDNEKLFF. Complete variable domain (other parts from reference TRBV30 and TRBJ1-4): SQTIHQWPATLVQPVGSPLSLECTVEGTSNPNLYWYRQAAGRGLQLLFYSVGIGQISSEVPQNLSASRPQDRQFILSSKKLLLSDSGFYLCAWTEVDNEKLFFGSGTQLSVL.

The CDR3 loop reads CASSEQGLNTEAFF. In DNA, the CDR3 is TGTGCCAGCAGCGAACAGGGCTTGAACACTGAAGCTTTCTTT. The chain couples TRBV9 to TRBJ1-1, with D possibly being TRBD1 (6 bases). The CDR3 spans 14 residues. Trimming shortened V by 3 bases and J by 0 bases, and 9 bases separated the two germline ends. Per germline, CDR1 SGDLS and CDR2 YYNGEE.

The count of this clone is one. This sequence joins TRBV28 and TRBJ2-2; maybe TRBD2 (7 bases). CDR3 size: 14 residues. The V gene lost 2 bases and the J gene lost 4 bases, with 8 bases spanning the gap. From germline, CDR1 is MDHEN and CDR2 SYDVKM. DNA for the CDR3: TGTGCCAGCAGTTTAAGGGGGGGCACCGGGGAGCTGTTTTTT. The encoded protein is CASSLRGGTGELFF.

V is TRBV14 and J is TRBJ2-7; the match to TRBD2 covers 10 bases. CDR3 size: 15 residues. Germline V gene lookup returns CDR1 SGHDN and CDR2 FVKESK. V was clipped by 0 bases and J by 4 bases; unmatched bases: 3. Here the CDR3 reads CASSQELAGVYEQYF. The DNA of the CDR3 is TGTGCCAGCAGCCAAGAGCTAGCGGGGGTATACGAGCAGTACTTC.

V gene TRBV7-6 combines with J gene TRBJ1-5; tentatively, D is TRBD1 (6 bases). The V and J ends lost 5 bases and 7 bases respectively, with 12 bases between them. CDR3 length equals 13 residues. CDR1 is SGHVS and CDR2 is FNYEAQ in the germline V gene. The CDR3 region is CASSPGTGQPQHF. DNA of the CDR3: TGTGCCAGCAGCCCGGGTACAGGGCAGCCCCAGCATTTT.

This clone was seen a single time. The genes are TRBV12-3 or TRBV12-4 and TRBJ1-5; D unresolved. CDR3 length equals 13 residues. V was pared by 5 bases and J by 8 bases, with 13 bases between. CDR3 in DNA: TGTGCCAGCAGTGTACGTAAATCAGAGCCCCAGCATTTT. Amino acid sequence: CASSVRKSEPQHF.

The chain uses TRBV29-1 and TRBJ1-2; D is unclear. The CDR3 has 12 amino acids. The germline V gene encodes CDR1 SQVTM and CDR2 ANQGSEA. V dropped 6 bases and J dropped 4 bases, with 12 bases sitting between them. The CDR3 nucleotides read TGCAGCGTCGCCACGAGTAGCTATGGCTACACCTTC. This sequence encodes CSVATSSYGYTF.

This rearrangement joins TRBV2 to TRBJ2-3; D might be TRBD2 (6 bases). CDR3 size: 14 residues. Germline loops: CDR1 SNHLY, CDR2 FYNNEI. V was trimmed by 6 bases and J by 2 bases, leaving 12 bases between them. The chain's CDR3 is CASRGGENTDTQYF. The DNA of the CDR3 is TGTGCCAGCAGGGGAGGTGAAAACACAGATACGCAGTATTTT.

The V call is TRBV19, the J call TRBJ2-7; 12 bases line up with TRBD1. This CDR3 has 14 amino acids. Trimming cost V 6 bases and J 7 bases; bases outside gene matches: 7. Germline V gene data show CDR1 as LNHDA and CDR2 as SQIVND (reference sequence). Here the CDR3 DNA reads TGTGCCAGTAGCCGGGACAGGGGGCTCGGGGAGCAGTACTTC. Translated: CASSRDRGLGEQYF. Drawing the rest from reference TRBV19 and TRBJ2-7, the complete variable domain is DGGITQSPKYLFRKEGQNVTLSCEQNLNHDAMYWYRQDPGQGLRLIYYSQIVNDFQKGDIAEGYSVSREKKESFPLTVTSAQKNPTAFYLCASSRDRGLGEQYFGPGTRLTVT.

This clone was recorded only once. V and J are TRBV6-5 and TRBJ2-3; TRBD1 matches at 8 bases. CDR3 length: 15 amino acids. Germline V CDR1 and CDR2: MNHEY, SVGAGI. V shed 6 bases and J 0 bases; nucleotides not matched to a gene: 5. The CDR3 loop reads CASRNRGDSTDTQYF. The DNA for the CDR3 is TGTGCCAGCAGGAACAGGGGGGATAGCACAGATACGCAGTATTTT.

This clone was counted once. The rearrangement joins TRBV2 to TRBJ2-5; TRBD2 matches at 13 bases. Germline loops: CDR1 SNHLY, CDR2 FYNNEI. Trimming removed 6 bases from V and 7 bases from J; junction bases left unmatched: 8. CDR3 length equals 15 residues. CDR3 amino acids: CASRGGLAGTGTQYF. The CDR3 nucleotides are TGTGCCAGCAGGGGGGGACTAGCGGGAACTGGGACCCAGTACTTC.

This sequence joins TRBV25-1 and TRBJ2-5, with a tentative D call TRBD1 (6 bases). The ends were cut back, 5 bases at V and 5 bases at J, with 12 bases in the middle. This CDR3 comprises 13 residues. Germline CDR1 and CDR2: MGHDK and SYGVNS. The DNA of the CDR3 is TGTGCCAGCAGTACACAGGGTAGGGAGACCCAGTACTTC. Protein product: CASSTQGRETQYF.

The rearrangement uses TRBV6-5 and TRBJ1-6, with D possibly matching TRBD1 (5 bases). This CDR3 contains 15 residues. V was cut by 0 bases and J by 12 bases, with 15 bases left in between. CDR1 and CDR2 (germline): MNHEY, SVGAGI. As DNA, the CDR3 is TGTGCCAGCAGTTACTCGAAGACAGTCCACTTACCCCTCCACTTT. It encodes CASSYSKTVHLPLHF.

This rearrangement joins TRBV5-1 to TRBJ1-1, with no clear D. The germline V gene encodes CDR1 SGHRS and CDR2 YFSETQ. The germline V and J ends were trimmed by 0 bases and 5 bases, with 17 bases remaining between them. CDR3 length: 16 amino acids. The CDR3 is CASSLVDRYRGTEAFF. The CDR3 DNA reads TGCGCCAGCAGCTTGGTCGATCGGTACAGAGGGACTGAAGCTTTCTTT.